Detailed here is one T cell receptor beta chain. CDR3 length equals 16 residues. V gave up 1 base and J gave up 6 bases, with 15 bases separating them. Germline CDR1 reads SGHAT; CDR2 reads FQNNGV. This entry is derived from a study of blood T cell repertoires in COVID-19. At the level of the study: Nucleic acid was either cDNA or gDNA, and it came from T cells, B-cell-depleted T cells, or PBMCs.

The assay was immunoSEQ multiplex PCR, and TCRdb's table has in-frame clones only and misses some. This table has 65,000 to 85,000 clones, 75% to 90% appearing once. Specimen: peripheral blood. The rearrangement joins TRBV11-2 to TRBJ2-2, with D perhaps TRBD1 (5 bases). The receptor's source is a man older than 75 with COVID-19, enrolled during active disease. The CDR3 loop reads CASSLAPTARPGELFF. DNA of the CDR3: TGTGCCAGCAGCTTAGCCCCGACAGCGAGACCCGGGGAGCTGTTTTTT. The entire variable domain, with the rest obtained from reference TRBV11-2 and TRBJ2-2, is as follows: EAGVAQSPRYKIIEKRQSVAFWCNPISGHATLYWYQQILGQGPKLLIQFQNNGVVDDSQLPKDRFSAERLKGVDSTLKIQPAKLEDSAVYLCASSLAPTARPGELFFGEGSRLTVL.